This T cell receptor (beta chain) was recovered during a study of STAT3 mutations in large granular lymphocyte leukemia. The wider study: Roughly two fifths of treated T-LGLL patients showed hematologic response to immunosuppression.

Turning to this clone: Its antigen is unknown.

The germline CDR1 and CDR2 sequences are SGHAT and FQNNGV. V was trimmed by 5 bases and J by 3 bases, leaving 11 bases between them. The length of the CDR3 is 13 residues. Study results and caveats: Every T-cell large granular lymphocyte leukemia patient had at least one immunodominant TCR beta clonotype. Clonal expansion was inferred from samples taken at other timepoints. Treatment regimens differed across patients between samplings.

Each sample's TCRbeta library yielded on average about 38,000 productive templates. Produced via immunoSEQ multiplex PCR; TCRdb's table is partial and in-frame only. The sample shows tens of thousands of clones, 81% of them seen only once. This chain connects TRBV11-2 to TRBJ2-7; perhaps TRBD2 as D (5 bases). Specimen: PBMCs. This TCR was sampled from a human donor with T large granular lymphocyte leukemia. Some clones in this sample may be carry-over from other donors' samples. CDR3 nucleotide sequence: TGTGCCAGCAGCATTACCGGGGTCTACGAGCAGTACTTC. The encoded protein is CASSITGVYEQYF.